This T cell receptor (beta chain) was captured by sequencing in a study of shared clonotypes between healthy human individuals. The ends lost 1 base at V and 0 bases at J; junction bases unmatched: 3. Germline CDR1 and CDR2: SGHVS and FQNEAQ. The length of the CDR3 is 16 residues. TCRdb's table, derived via immunoSEQ multiplex PCR, lists solely in-frame clones and lacks some. This table has about 680,000 clones, about two thirds appearing once. The clonotype originates from a woman aged 25-40 years in good health. The chain employs TRBV7-8 and TRBJ1-3, with TRBD1 matching 7 bases. Sequencing input: memory CD4+ T cells sorted from blood. The subset: CD45RA-negative fraction. CDR3 residues: CASSLGQGDSGNTIYF. CDR3 sequence (DNA): TGTGCCAGCAGCTTAGGACAGGGCGACTCTGGAAACACCATATATTTT.